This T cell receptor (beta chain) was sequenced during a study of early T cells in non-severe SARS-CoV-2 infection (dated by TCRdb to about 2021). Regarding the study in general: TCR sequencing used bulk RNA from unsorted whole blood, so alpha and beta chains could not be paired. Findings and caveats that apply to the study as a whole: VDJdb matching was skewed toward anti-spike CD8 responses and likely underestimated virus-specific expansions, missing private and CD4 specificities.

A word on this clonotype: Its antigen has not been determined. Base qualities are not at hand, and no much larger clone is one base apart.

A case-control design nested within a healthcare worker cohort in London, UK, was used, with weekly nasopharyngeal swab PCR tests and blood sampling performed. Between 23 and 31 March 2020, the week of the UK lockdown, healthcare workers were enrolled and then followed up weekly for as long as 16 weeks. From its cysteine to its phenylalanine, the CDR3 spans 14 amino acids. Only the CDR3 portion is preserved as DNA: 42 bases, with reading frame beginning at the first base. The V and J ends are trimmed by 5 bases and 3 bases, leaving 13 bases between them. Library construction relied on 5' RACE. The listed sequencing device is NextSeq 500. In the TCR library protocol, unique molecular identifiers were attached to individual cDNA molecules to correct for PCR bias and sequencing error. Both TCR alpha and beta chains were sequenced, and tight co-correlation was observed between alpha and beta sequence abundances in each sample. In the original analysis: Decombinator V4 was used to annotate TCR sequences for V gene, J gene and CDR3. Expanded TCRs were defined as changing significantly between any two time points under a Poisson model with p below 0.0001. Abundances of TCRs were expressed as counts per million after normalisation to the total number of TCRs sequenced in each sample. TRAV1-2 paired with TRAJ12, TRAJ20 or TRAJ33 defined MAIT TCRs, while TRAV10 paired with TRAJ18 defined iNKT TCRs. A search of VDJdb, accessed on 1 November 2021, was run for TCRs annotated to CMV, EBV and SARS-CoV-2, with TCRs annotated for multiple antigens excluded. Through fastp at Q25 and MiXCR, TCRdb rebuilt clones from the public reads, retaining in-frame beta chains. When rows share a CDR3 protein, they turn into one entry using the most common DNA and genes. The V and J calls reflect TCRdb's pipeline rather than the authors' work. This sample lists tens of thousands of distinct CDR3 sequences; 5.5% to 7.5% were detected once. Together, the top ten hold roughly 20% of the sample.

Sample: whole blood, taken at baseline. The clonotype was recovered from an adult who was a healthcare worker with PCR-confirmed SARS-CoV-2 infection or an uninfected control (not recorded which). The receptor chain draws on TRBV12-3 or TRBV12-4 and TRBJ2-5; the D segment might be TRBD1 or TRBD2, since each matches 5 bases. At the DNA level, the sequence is TGTGCCAGCAGTACCGGGACCTATAAAGAGACCCAGTACTTC. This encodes CASSTGTYKETQYF.